Listed here are 32 T cell receptor beta chains from one sample, sequenced in a study of cytomegalovirus exposure and HLA in healthy donors. TCRdb keeps only in-frame clones here, not all; method: immunoSEQ multiplex PCR. In the table there are about 67,000 clones, roughly 92% of which are singletons. The source material was PBMCs. These receptors came from a woman aged 18-29 years in good health and CMV-seronegative.

The chain is built from TRBV6-1 and TRBJ1-2, with TRBD1 identical over 8 bases. The ends lost 8 bases at V and 3 bases at J; junction bases unmatched: 5. Germline CDR1 and CDR2: MNHNS and SASEGT. The CDR3 has 13 amino acids. The CDR3 nucleotides are TGTGCCAGCCAAACAGGGGGGGACTATGGCTACACCTTC. Amino acids: CASQTGGDYGYTF.

The chain joins TRBV18 to TRBJ2-3; possibly TRBD2 for D (5 bases). The CDR3 contains 14 residues. Trimming stripped 1 base from V and 3 bases from J, with 8 bases between. In germline, CDR1 is KGHSH, CDR2 LQKENI. The chain's CDR3 is CASSPLPGTDTQYF. CDR3 bases: TGTGCCAGCTCACCACTTCCGGGGACAGATACGCAGTATTTT.

This chain links TRBV12-1 with TRBJ2-5; the table's D gene call, TRBD2, was not cross checked with the DNA. TRBV12-1 is a documented pseudogene. The CDR3 covers 16 residues. The CDR3 DNA reads as TGTGCCAGCAGCAGCTCTAGCGGGGGGGCCCGAGAGACCCAGTACTTC. Encoded protein: CASSSSSGGARETQYF.

This clone is termed medium-sized. The chain uses TRBV30 and TRBJ1-2; possible D gene TRBD1, 6 bases. Between the trimmed V and J ends, which lost 2 bases and 3 bases, there was a span of 16 bases. Germline V lookup: CDR1 GTSNPN, CDR2 SVGIG (reference sequence). The CDR3 extends over 15 amino acids. The CDR3 nucleotides are TGTGCCTGGAGTCCCAGACAGGACCATTACTATGGCTACACCTTC. Residues: CAWSPRQDHYYGYTF.

The chain has TRBV6-6 and TRBJ1-5; tentative D call: TRBD1 (6 bases). The ends were cut back, 6 bases at V and 5 bases at J, with 17 bases in the middle. The CDR3 has 15 amino acids. Germline loops: CDR1 MNHNY, CDR2 SVGAGI (reference sequence). CDR3 sequence reads: CASRMGGGGDQPQHF. CDR3 in DNA: TGTGCCAGCAGGATGGGGGGGGGCGGTGATCAGCCCCAGCATTTT.

V and J are TRBV7-9 and TRBJ1-5, with 7 bases aligning to TRBD1. This CDR3 is 14 amino acids long. V shed 5 bases, J shed 2 bases, and the junction held 3 bases outside the gene matches. Germline CDR1 and CDR2: SEHNR and FQNEAQ (reference sequence). The CDR3 nucleotides read TGTGCCAGCAGCGCCGGGACAGGCAATCAGCCCCAGCATTTT. Translation gives CASSAGTGNQPQHF. Using reference TRBV7-9 and TRBJ1-5 for the parts outside the CDR3, the full variable domain is DTGVSQNPRHKITKRGQNVTFRCDPISEHNRLYWYRQTLGQGPEFLTYFQNEAQLEKSRLLSDRFSAERPKGSFSTLEIQRTEQGDSAMYLCASSAGTGNQPQHFGDGTRLSIL.

The chain employs TRBV18 and TRBJ1-1; the match to TRBD1 covers 7 bases. The V segment lost 5 bases and the J segment 6 bases; nucleotides outside the gene matches: 6. The CDR3 totals 13 residues. The germline gives CDR1 KGHSH, CDR2 LQKENI. The CDR3 DNA reads as TGTGCCAGCTCATTGGACAGGACCCCTGAAGCTTTCTTT. Translated: CASSLDRTPEAFF. Complete variable domain (other parts from reference TRBV18 and TRBJ1-1): NAGVMQNPRHLVRRRGQEARLRCSPMKGHSHVYWYRQLPEEGLKFMVYLQKENIIDESGMPKERFSAEFPKEGPSILRIQQVVRGDSAAYFCASSLDRTPEAFFGQGTRLTVV.

J is TRBJ2-3 and V is TRBV15, with TRBD2 matching over 10 bases. The trim removed 0 bases at V and 0 bases at J, leaving 9 bases unmatched. The CDR3 is 19 residues long. From germline, CDR1 is LNHNV and CDR2 YYDKDF (reference sequence). The CDR3 loop is CATSRDIGLAGGSTDTQYF. The CDR3 DNA sequence: TGTGCCACCAGCAGAGACATTGGCTTAGCGGGGGGCAGCACAGATACGCAGTATTTT.

The rearrangement joins TRBV28 to TRBJ2-3, with D perhaps matching TRBD2 (7 bases). The CDR3 runs to 15 residues. V was cut by 10 bases and J by 1 base, with 18 bases left in between. Per the germline V gene, CDR1 is MDHEN and CDR2 is SYDVKM. CDR3 sequence reads: CATSEEGGRTDTQYF. In DNA form, the CDR3 reads TGTGCCACCTCGGAAGAGGGGGGGCGCACAGATACGCAGTATTTT.

V and J are TRBV6-1 and TRBJ2-3, with 7 positions matching TRBD1. V dropped 3 bases and J dropped 2; count of bases not matched to a gene: 8. The CDR3 runs 16 residues. Germline V lookup: CDR1 MNHNS, CDR2 SASEGT. CDR3 DNA sequence: TGTGCCAGCAGTGAGGAGACAGGGATGGCCACAGATACGCAGTATTTT. Encoded protein: CASSEETGMATDTQYF.

The chain employs TRBV5-4 and TRBJ1-2; 11 nucleotides line up with TRBD1. J lost 6 bases, V lost 4 bases, and 5 bases had no gene match. Germline assignment: CDR1 SGHNT and CDR2 YYREEE (reference sequence). The CDR3 loop spans 14 amino acids. CDR3 amino acids: CASSPRTGGNGYTF. CDR3 in DNA: TGTGCCAGCAGCCCGCGGACAGGGGGCAATGGCTACACCTTC.

Turning to this clone: Other DNA sequences in the sample encode the same CDR3. J is TRBJ1-1 and V is TRBV5-1; D not certain. This CDR3 region has 15 residues. Trimming shortened V by 0 bases and J by 3 bases, and 12 bases separated the two germline ends. Germline lookup yields CDR1 SGHRS and CDR2 YFSETQ. CDR3 nucleotide sequence: TGCGCCAGCAGCTTGGTGGTCGGGCGGGACACTGAAGCTTTCTTT. Protein product: CASSLVVGRDTEAFF.

This clone is medium-sized by share. This chain joins TRBV9 and TRBJ1-3; TRBD1 aligns across 7 bases. The germline V gene encodes CDR1 SGDLS and CDR2 YYNGEE. Trimming removed 3 bases from V and 0 bases from J; junction bases left unmatched: 6. The CDR3 length is 16 residues. CDR3 sequence: CASSGLPGGSGNTIYF. CDR3 DNA: TGTGCCAGCAGCGGACTCCCAGGGGGCTCTGGAAACACCATATATTTT.

The genes are TRBV19 and TRBJ1-1; D not certain. The germline CDR1 and CDR2 sequences are LNHDA and SQIVND (reference sequence). The CDR3 spans 15 residues. Trimming left V 2 bases short and J 4 bases short, with 14 bases between. The CDR3 DNA follows: TGTGCCAGTAGTATAACCCGAGGAGGTGGCACTGAAGCTTTCTTT. Amino acid sequence: CASSITRGGGTEAFF.

This chain links TRBV5-1 with TRBJ1-1, with D hard to call. This CDR3 is 13 amino acids long. CDR1 and CDR2 (germline): SGHRS, YFSETQ. V dropped 3 bases and J dropped 1 base, with 7 bases sitting between them. The DNA for the CDR3 is TGCGCCAGCAGCTCCTTAAAGAACACTGAAGCTTTCTTT. Translation gives CASSSLKNTEAFF.

The V gene is TRBV5-4, the J gene TRBJ1-6, with 7 bases lining up with TRBD1. Germline V gene lookup returns CDR1 SGHNT and CDR2 YYREEE (reference sequence). This CDR3 has 15 amino acids. Trimming at V came to 4 bases and at J to 8 bases, leaving 9 bases not matched to a gene. The CDR3 here is CASSLKGTVHSPLHF. Written as DNA, the CDR3 is TGTGCCAGCAGCCTGAAAGGGACAGTCCATTCACCCCTCCACTTT. Together with reference TRBV5-4 and TRBJ1-6, the CDR3 gives the full variable domain: ETGVTQSPTHLIKTRGQQVTLRCSSQSGHNTVSWYQQALGQGPQFIFQYYREEENGRGNFPPRFSGLQFPNYSSELNVNALELDDSALYLCASSLKGTVHSPLHFGNGTRLTVT.

This clone was recorded a few times. V usage is TRBV6-1 and J usage is TRBJ2-7, with TRBD1 matching 8 bases. V dropped 7 bases and J dropped 4; count of bases not matched to a gene: 9. Germline CDR1 and CDR2: MNHNS and SASEGT. The CDR3 extends over 14 amino acids. Here the CDR3 reads CASNEDRGRYEQYF. CDR3 bases: TGTGCCAGCAACGAAGACAGGGGTCGGTACGAGCAGTACTTC.

The rearrangement links TRBV5-1 to TRBJ2-7, with D possibly matching TRBD1 (6 bases). Germline assignment: CDR1 SGHRS and CDR2 YFSETQ. This CDR3 comprises 14 residues. V dropped 2 bases and J dropped 5 bases, with 14 bases sitting between them. The CDR3 DNA sequence: TGCGCCAGCAGCTTAGGGAGACAGGTCCACGAGCAGTACTTC. Translation gives CASSLGRQVHEQYF.

The chain is built from TRBV7-2 and TRBJ1-6, with 7 bases aligning to TRBD1. The J segment lost 4 bases and the V segment lost 5 bases, leaving 8 bases of the junction unmatched. This CDR3 is built from 16 residues. CDR1 is SGHTA and CDR2 is FQGNSA in the germline V gene. DNA for the CDR3: TGTGCCAGCAGCATACGACAGGGATCTTATAATTCACCCCTCCACTTT. It specifies CASSIRQGSYNSPLHF.

This clone was seen a few times. The CDR3 spells CASSFRQVPGELFF. The CDR3 DNA reads as TGCGCCAGCAGCTTCAGACAGGTTCCCGGGGAGCTGTTTTTT. The V gene is TRBV5-1, the J gene TRBJ2-2, with D perhaps matching TRBD1 (6 bases). The CDR3 sequence is 14 residues long. CDR1 is SGHRS, CDR2 YFSETQ, per germline. Trimming cost V 2 bases and J 6 bases, with 11 bases left between them. The full variable domain, completed using reference TRBV5-1 and TRBJ2-2, is KAGVTQTPRYLIKTRGQQVTLSCSPISGHRSVSWYQQTPGQGLQFLFEYFSETQRNKGNFPGRFSGRQFSNSRSEMNVSTLELGDSALYLCASSFRQVPGELFFGEGSRLTVL.

The rearrangement uses TRBV7-8 and TRBJ2-1; 10 bases map to TRBD2. The CDR3 loop spans 18 amino acids. V lost 0 bases to trimming and J lost 7 bases; unmatched junction nucleotides: 12. From germline, CDR1 is SGHVS and CDR2 FQNEAQ. The CDR3 nucleotides are TGTGCCAGCAGCTTAGCGGTGAATTGGGGTAGCGGGGGGAATGAGCAGTTCTTC. The encoded protein is CASSLAVNWGSGGNEQFF.

The rearrangement links TRBV5-6 to TRBJ2-5, with 12 bases matching TRBD2. Germline CDR1 SGHDT, CDR2 YYEEEE. The trim removed 4 bases at V and 7 bases at J, leaving 11 bases unmatched. CDR3 length: 16 residues. In DNA form, the CDR3 reads TGTGCCAGCAGCGTTTCTAGCGGGGGGGCTTACGGGACCCAGTACTTC. Amino acid sequence: CASSVSSGGAYGTQYF.

The chain couples TRBV5-1 to TRBJ2-7, with 8 bases identical to TRBD2. This CDR3 has 14 amino acids. The V gene's germline CDR1 is SGHRS and CDR2 YFSETQ. Trimming took 5 bases from V and 4 from J; bases not matched to a gene: 8. The CDR3 nucleotides are TGCGCCAGCAGTCTAGCGGGTCTGGGGTACGAGCAGTACTTC. This gives the protein CASSLAGLGYEQYF.

The V and J genes are TRBV28 and TRBJ1-1, with 10 bases lining up with TRBD1. This CDR3 has 16 residues. Germline-derived CDR1 and CDR2 are MDHEN and SYDVKM. V shed 7 bases, J shed 1 base, and the junction held 9 bases outside the gene matches. The CDR3 region has the DNA TGTGCCAGCACCATAGGTGGGACAGGGGAGAACACTGAAGCTTTCTTT. It is translated as CASTIGGTGENTEAFF. Full variable domain (remainder filled in from reference TRBV28 and TRBJ1-1): DVKVTQSSRYLVKRTGEKVFLECVQDMDHENMFWYRQDPGLGLRLIYFSYDVKMKEKGDIPEGYSVSREKKERFSLILESASTNQTSMYLCASTIGGTGENTEAFFGQGTRLTVV.

CDR3 protein: CASSYGGAGNQPQHF. DNA of the CDR3: TGTGCCAGCAGTTACGGAGGGGCAGGCAATCAGCCCCAGCATTTT. J is TRBJ1-5 and V is TRBV6-5, with D perhaps matching TRBD1 (5 bases). The germline V gene encodes CDR1 MNHEY and CDR2 SVGAGI. CDR3 length equals 15 residues. Trimming stripped 2 bases from V and 2 bases from J, with 10 bases between.

The V gene is TRBV30, the J gene TRBJ1-2; D is ambiguous. The germline gives CDR1 GTSNPN, CDR2 SVGIG (reference sequence). Trimming pared 8 bases from V and 2 bases from J, leaving 15 bases between. The CDR3 extends over 13 amino acids. CDR3 region: CAGSPDYNYGYTF. In DNA, the CDR3 is TGTGCCGGAAGCCCAGACTACAACTATGGCTACACCTTC.

The count of this clone is one. The chain links TRBV6-5 to TRBJ2-3; 11 nucleotides match TRBD1. After removal of 3 bases from V and 6 bases from J, the junction contained 5 bases not matched to a gene. Germline V CDR1 and CDR2: MNHEY, SVGAGI. The CDR3 runs 15 residues. This CDR3 is CASSYGQGARDTQYF. CDR3 bases: TGTGCCAGCAGTTATGGACAGGGGGCAAGGGATACGCAGTATTTT.

This clone was counted once. The V gene is TRBV10-3, the J gene TRBJ2-1, with TRBD1 matching 10 bases. CDR3 length: 15 residues. From germline, CDR1 is ENHRY and CDR2 SYGVKD. The V segment lost 6 bases and the J segment 2 bases; nucleotides outside the gene matches: 4. As DNA, the CDR3 is TGTGCCATCAGATCCGGGACAGGGGCCTACAATGAGCAGTTCTTC. Protein product: CAIRSGTGAYNEQFF.

The chain recombines TRBV28 with TRBJ1-6; tentatively, D is TRBD1 (5 bases). The germline V gene has CDR1 MDHEN and CDR2 SYDVKM. The CDR3 sequence is 15 residues long. Trimming removed 6 bases at V and 6 bases at J, with 15 bases between. The CDR3 protein is CASRLQEGINSPLHF. The CDR3, as DNA: TGTGCCAGCAGGCTACAGGAGGGAATTAATTCACCCCTCCACTTT.

The gene calls are TRBV6-5 and TRBJ1-2; no clear D gene. V lost 2 bases, J lost 1 base, and 8 bases lay in between. The CDR3 is 14 residues long. Germline V gene data show CDR1 as MNHEY and CDR2 as SVGAGI. The CDR3 region is CASSYPSRNYGYTF. In DNA, the CDR3 is TGTGCCAGCAGTTACCCTAGTCGTAACTATGGCTACACCTTC.

This clone was picked up a small number of times. CDR3 residues: CASSVGVYEQYF. The CDR3 region has the DNA TGTGCCAGCAGTGTAGGAGTTTACGAGCAGTACTTC. The chain has TRBV2 and TRBJ2-7, with D hard to call. Germline values: CDR1 SNHLY, CDR2 FYNNEI. V lost 4 bases and J lost 4, with 8 bases in between. The CDR3 contains 12 residues.

The genes are TRBV21-1 and TRBJ2-7; TRBD1 is the table's D call and was not checked against the DNA. TRBV21-1 is a pseudogene. The CDR3 totals 15 residues. CDR3 residues: CASSAGDRVSYEQYF. In nucleotides, the CDR3 is TGTGCCAGCAGCGCCGGCGACAGGGTCTCCTACGAGCAGTACTTC.